The T cell receptor beta chain under discussion was sequenced for a study of T cells in Graves' hyperthyroidism and ophthalmopathy. Template material for amplifying TCR beta CDR3 regions consisted of RNA transcripts. In the first-round RT-PCR of the TCR CDR3, the HTBI primer set was used. MiXCR, run by TCRdb on the multiplex PCR reads, gives a single entry per CDR3 protein. The table has some 620,000 distinct CDR3 sequences, 15% to 20% seen once. CDR3 length: 16 residues. The ends lost 5 bases at V and 16 bases at J; junction bases unmatched: 17. This clonotype was detected only a few times. Patients counted as stable if ophthalmopathy did not develop within 18 months.

Sequencing was done on a sample of blood. This TCR derives from a woman in her twenties or thirties with Graves' hyperthyroidism. The chain combines TRBV12-3 or TRBV12-4 with TRBJ2-2, with 12 bases identical to TRBD1. DNA for the CDR3: TGTGCCAGCAGTACTACAGTCCCGGGACAGGGGGCGGGAAAGTTTTTT. Its translation is CASSTTVPGQGAGKFF.